The 32 T cell receptor beta chains below all came from one sample that was sequenced in a study of shared clonotypes between healthy human individuals. Naive CD8 isolation took CD45RO-negative cells positively selected for CCR7 and excluded terminally differentiated effector memory CD45RA+ cells. Only in-frame clones appear in the TCRdb table, and some are missing; sequencing was by immunoSEQ multiplex PCR. The data contain some 1,900,000 clones, roughly 95% of them seen just once; the ten biggest clones take up 1% to 1.5%. The material sequenced was naive CD8+ T cells sorted from blood. The source of these receptors is a man aged 18-30 years in good health.

V is TRBV6-5 and J is TRBJ1-6; D perhaps matches TRBD1 (6 bases). The CDR3 is 13 amino acids. CDR1 is MNHEY, CDR2 SVGAGI, per germline. V dropped 10 bases and J dropped 6 bases, with 13 bases sitting between them. CDR3 loop: CAIRGAGNSPLHF. The DNA of the CDR3 is TGTGCCATCAGGGGCGCGGGTAATTCACCCCTCCACTTT.

This clone was counted once. The CDR3 protein is CASSLAGTNEQFF. The CDR3, as DNA: TGCGCCAGCAGCCTAGCGGGAACCAATGAGCAGTTCTTC. The V gene is TRBV4-1, the J gene TRBJ2-1, with 8 bases fitting TRBD2. The CDR3 totals 13 residues. Germline assignment: CDR1 MGHRA and CDR2 YSYEKL. V lost 4 bases, J lost 6 bases, and 2 bases stayed unmatched.

The rearrangement uses TRBV30 and TRBJ1-2, with 8 bases lining up with TRBD1. Trimming cost V 2 bases and J 0 bases; bases outside gene matches: 11. From germline, CDR1 is GTSNPN and CDR2 SVGIG (reference sequence). The length of the CDR3 is 17 residues. The CDR3 DNA reads TGTGCCTGGAGTTTCGGCCCCGGGACAGGCGCTAACTATGGCTACACCTTC. Translating it yields CAWSFGPGTGANYGYTF.

This chain connects TRBV13 to TRBJ1-6, with D unresolved. V was pared by 5 bases and J by 6 bases, with 5 bases between. The CDR3 is 12 amino acids. Germline CDR1 reads PRHDT; CDR2 reads FYEKMQ (reference sequence). CDR3 nucleotide sequence: TGTGCCAGCAGCACGGTTAATTCACCCCTCCACTTT. Translation: CASSTVNSPLHF.

Of note for this clone: This CDR3 is also generated by other DNA sequences in the sample. V is TRBV5-6 and J is TRBJ2-1; D is undetermined. Trimming took 0 bases from V and 8 from J, leaving 3 bases between them. This CDR3 is 11 amino acids long. The germline CDR1 and CDR2 sequences are SGHDT and YYEEEE. The CDR3 sequence: CASSLGHEQFF. Written as DNA, the CDR3 is TGTGCCAGCAGCTTGGGGCATGAGCAGTTCTTC.

This sequence joins TRBV6-6 and TRBJ1-3, with 7 bases lining up with TRBD1. Germline assignment: CDR1 MNHNY and CDR2 SVGAGI (reference sequence). There are 15 residues in the CDR3. The V and J ends lost 5 bases and 1 base, in that order; junction bases with no gene match: 5. The CDR3 sequence is CASSPTGTSGNTIYF. DNA for the CDR3: TGTGCCAGCAGTCCGACAGGGACTTCTGGAAACACCATATATTTT.

This clone was picked up one time. The chain joins TRBV11-2 to TRBJ2-7, with 13 bases identical to TRBD2. The CDR3 sequence is 19 residues long. Trimming at V came to 3 bases and at J to 0 bases, leaving 11 bases not matched to a gene. Germline loops: CDR1 SGHAT, CDR2 FQNNGV. The CDR3, as DNA: TGTGCCAGCAGCTTCCCCGGGACTAGCGGGACCCTCAGCTCCTACGAGCAGTACTTC. Protein product: CASSFPGTSGTLSSYEQYF.

A remark on this clone: The identical CDR3 is also encoded by other nucleotide sequences in the sample. The rearrangement links TRBV6-5 to TRBJ2-7; 8 bases match TRBD2. Germline assignment: CDR1 MNHEY and CDR2 SVGAGI. This CDR3 comprises 13 residues. The V and J ends lost 4 bases and 7 bases, in that order; junction bases with no gene match: 6. The CDR3 region is CASSFSAGGEQYF. The CDR3 region has the DNA TGTGCCAGCAGTTTTAGCGCGGGGGGAGAGCAGTACTTC.

This clone was seen a few times. The chain is built from TRBV12-1 and TRBJ1-3. TRBV12-1 constitutes a pseudogene. The CDR3 extends over 14 amino acids. DNA of the CDR3: TGTGCCAGCAGCTTAGGGACCACACAAGACACCATATATTTT. Translating gives CASSLGTTQDTIYF.

This clone has only one observation. The chain recombines TRBV5-1 with TRBJ2-5; no reliable D call. With 2 bases removed from V and 8 bases from J, the gap between germline ends came to 7 bases. Germline V lookup: CDR1 SGHRS, CDR2 YFSETQ. This CDR3 spans 11 amino acids. The CDR3 loop is CASSFGGTQYF. The CDR3 DNA follows: TGCGCCAGCAGCTTTGGCGGTACCCAGTACTTC.

The V call is TRBV30, the J call TRBJ2-2; D not certain. Germline CDR1 and CDR2: GTSNPN and SVGIG (reference sequence). Trimming shortened V by 1 base and J by 0 bases, and 6 bases separated the two germline ends. The CDR3 runs to 14 residues. Here the CDR3 reads CAWSGVTNTGELFF. DNA of the CDR3: TGTGCCTGGAGTGGAGTTACGAACACCGGGGAGCTGTTTTTT.

In its sample, this clone was seen a few times. The rearrangement links TRBV28 to TRBJ2-7, with D uncertain. V shed 1 base and J shed 3 bases, with 1 base lying between them. In germline, CDR1 is MDHEN, CDR2 SYDVKM. The CDR3 extends over 11 amino acids. The CDR3 protein is CASSLYYEQYF. The CDR3 bases are TGTGCCAGCAGTTTATACTACGAGCAGTACTTC. Supplemented by reference TRBV28 and TRBJ2-7, the full variable domain reads DVKVTQSSRYLVKRTGEKVFLECVQDMDHENMFWYRQDPGLGLRLIYFSYDVKMKEKGDIPEGYSVSREKKERFSLILESASTNQTSMYLCASSLYYEQYFGPGTRLTVT.

J is TRBJ2-7 and V is TRBV5-1; D remains unclear. With 0 bases removed from V and 0 bases from J, the gap between germline ends came to 10 bases. The CDR3 has 15 residues. In germline, CDR1 is SGHRS, CDR2 YFSETQ. The CDR3 DNA reads as TGCGCCAGCAGCTTGGTGCTTGGAAGCTCCTACGAGCAGTACTTC. Translated, it gives CASSLVLGSSYEQYF.

The V call is TRBV27, the J call TRBJ2-2; 8 nucleotides agree with TRBD1. V shed 5 bases, J shed 0 bases, and the junction held 14 bases outside the gene matches. The CDR3 has 19 residues. Germline V gene lookup returns CDR1 MNHEY and CDR2 SMNVEV (reference sequence). The CDR3 nucleotides are TGTGCCAGCAGTACGCGAGAAAGCGGACAGGGAACGAACACCGGGGAGCTGTTTTTT. The encoded protein is CASSTRESGQGTNTGELFF.

V gene TRBV19 combines with J gene TRBJ1-1, with D tentatively TRBD1 (5 bases). CDR3 length: 15 amino acids. The ends were cut back, 9 bases at V and 0 bases at J, with 17 bases in the middle. The germline V gene encodes CDR1 LNHDA and CDR2 SQIVND (reference sequence). The CDR3 protein is CARIEEGRVNTEAFF. CDR3 DNA: TGTGCCAGGATCGAAGAGGGGAGGGTGAACACTGAAGCTTTCTTT.

V is TRBV30 and J is TRBJ1-5, with a weak D call TRBD1 (5 bases). Trimming pared 1 base from V and 4 bases from J, leaving 14 bases between. CDR1 GTSNPN and CDR2 SVGIG come from the germline V gene (reference sequence). This CDR3 region has 15 residues. The CDR3 protein is CAWSEGDSGNQPQHF. In nucleotides, the CDR3 is TGTGCCTGGAGTGAGGGAGACAGTGGTAATCAGCCCCAGCATTTT.

Remarks on this clone: The identical CDR3 is also encoded by other nucleotide sequences in the sample. The rearrangement uses TRBV9 and TRBJ1-6; D may be TRBD1 (5 bases). Germline V lookup: CDR1 SGDLS, CDR2 YYNGEE. Deletions cut 0 bases from V and 7 bases from J, with 8 bases between. There are 14 residues in the CDR3. For the CDR3, the DNA is TGTGCCAGCAGCGTAGACGGGGGGAATTCACCCCTCCACTTT. Encoded protein: CASSVDGGNSPLHF.

J is TRBJ2-1 and V is TRBV19; the D is unclear. CDR3 length: 14 amino acids. Germline-derived CDR1 and CDR2 are LNHDA and SQIVND (reference sequence). V shed 5 bases and J shed 9 bases, with 17 bases lying between them. In DNA, the CDR3 is TGTGCCAGTAGTTCCCGACCCCGTTTGGGTGAGCAGTTCTTC. It yields the protein CASSSRPRLGEQFF.

The chain recombines TRBV9 with TRBJ2-3; no firm D call. The CDR3 extends over 13 amino acids. Trimming removed 5 bases from V and 1 base from J, with 8 bases in between. Germline lookup yields CDR1 SGDLS and CDR2 YYNGEE. CDR3 sequence (DNA): TGTGCCAGCAGTGAAAGTGGCACAGATACGCAGTATTTT. Translation: CASSESGTDTQYF.

The chain is built from TRBV10-1 and TRBJ2-3, with 10 bases aligning to TRBD2. Germline CDR1 reads WNHNN; CDR2 reads SYGVQD (reference sequence). The CDR3 is 15 amino acids. V was clipped by 3 bases and J by 4 bases; unmatched bases: 4. The CDR3 sequence is CASSDLAGAADTQYF. The CDR3 DNA reads TGCGCCAGCAGTGACCTAGCGGGAGCGGCAGATACGCAGTATTTT.

The V and J genes are TRBV27 and TRBJ2-7; TRBD2 matches 9 bases. CDR3 length equals 15 residues. The V gene end was trimmed by 5 bases and the J gene end by 4 bases; junction bases not matched to a gene: 9. CDR1 and CDR2 from the germline V gene are MNHEY and SMNVEV (reference sequence). CDR3 sequence (DNA): TGTGCCAGCAGTCCAGTAGCGGGAGTCGTGTACGAGCAGTACTTC. It is translated as CASSPVAGVVYEQYF.

This rearrangement joins TRBV30 to TRBJ1-1; 7 nucleotides agree with TRBD1. V lost 2 bases, J lost 5 bases, and 8 bases stayed unmatched. CDR3 length equals 14 residues. The germline V gene has CDR1 GTSNPN and CDR2 SVGIG (reference sequence). As DNA, the CDR3 is TGTGCCTGGAGTACGACAGGGACTTTGACTGAAGCTTTCTTT. Encoded protein: CAWSTTGTLTEAFF.

The chain combines TRBV9 with TRBJ2-7; D unresolved. This CDR3 is 14 amino acids long. Germline loops: CDR1 SGDLS, CDR2 YYNGEE. V was trimmed by 4 bases and J by 6 bases, leaving 17 bases between them. In DNA, the CDR3 is TGTGCCAGCAGCACCTCGACCCAGGAGCGCGAGCAGTACTTC. This encodes CASSTSTQEREQYF.

Comment on this clone: Other DNA sequences in the same sample also yield this CDR3. V is TRBV4-1 and J is TRBJ2-4, with D unresolved. V was clipped by 1 base and J by 5 bases, with 3 bases between them. The CDR3 runs to 12 residues. Germline loops: CDR1 MGHRA, CDR2 YSYEKL. The CDR3 here is CASSQGENIQYF. The CDR3 nucleotides read TGCGCCAGCAGCCAAGGGGAAAACATTCAGTACTTC.

Notes on this clone: This sample includes further DNA sequences coding for the same CDR3. The chain employs TRBV7-9 and TRBJ2-7; D is perhaps TRBD2 (5 bases). V shed 5 bases and J shed 2 bases, with 7 bases lying between them. This CDR3 region has 12 residues. From germline, CDR1 is SEHNR and CDR2 FQNEAQ (reference sequence). The CDR3, as DNA: TGTGCCAGCAGCGCCGGGACCTACGAGCAGTACTTC. Translation: CASSAGTYEQYF.

The chain recombines TRBV27 with TRBJ2-1; D may be TRBD2 (5 bases). Germline CDR1 is MNHEY and CDR2 is SMNVEV (reference sequence). The CDR3 runs to 15 residues. Trimming pared 0 bases from V and 6 bases from J, leaving 12 bases between. The CDR3 bases are TGTGCCAGCAGTTTATCGGCTTGGGAGAGCAATGAGCAGTTCTTC. Protein sequence: CASSLSAWESNEQFF.

The chain combines TRBV10-1 with TRBJ2-7, with TRBD2 matching 7 bases. This CDR3 is built from 14 residues. With V trimmed by 4 bases and J by 5 bases, 8 bases remained unmatched. CDR1 WNHNN and CDR2 SYGVQD come from the germline V gene (reference sequence). The CDR3 DNA reads as TGCGCCAGCAGTGCGAGTGCGGGAGCGGACGAGCAGTACTTC. It translates to CASSASAGADEQYF.

The V gene is TRBV28, the J gene TRBJ2-3; D is undetermined. V lost 5 bases, J lost 0 bases, and 18 bases lay in between. The CDR3 runs to 17 residues. CDR1 is MDHEN and CDR2 is SYDVKM in the germline V gene. The CDR3 sequence: CASSIRTRRYSTDTQYF. CDR3 nucleotides: TGTGCCAGCAGTATCCGAACAAGACGTTATAGCACAGATACGCAGTATTTT.

On this clone itself: This sample also contains other DNA sequences that code for the same CDR3. The chain is built from TRBV6-5 and TRBJ1-1; TRBD1 might be the D (5 bases). Germline V gene lookup returns CDR1 MNHEY and CDR2 SVGAGI. The V and J ends lost 2 bases and 5 bases respectively, with 15 bases between them. This CDR3 is built from 15 residues. The CDR3 nucleotides read TGTGCCAGCAGTTACACAACCGGGGCGGGAACTGAAGCTTTCTTT. As protein: CASSYTTGAGTEAFF.

The CDR3 loop is CASSPRQGAWYNEQFF. CDR3 DNA: TGTGCCAGCAGTCCTCGACAGGGGGCATGGTACAATGAGCAGTTCTTC. The rearrangement joins TRBV28 to TRBJ2-1, with 10 bases matching TRBD1. In germline, CDR1 is MDHEN, CDR2 SYDVKM. The junction had 8 bases not matched to a gene; V was cut back by 5 bases and J by 4 bases. This CDR3 is built from 16 residues.

V gene TRBV28 combines with J gene TRBJ2-1; the D gene is possibly TRBD1 (6 bases). The CDR3 length is 16 residues. V was trimmed by 0 bases and J by 0 bases, leaving 9 bases between them. In germline, CDR1 is MDHEN, CDR2 SYDVKM. The CDR3 loop is CASSLWPGDSYNEQFF. CDR3 nucleotide sequence: TGTGCCAGCAGTTTATGGCCAGGGGACTCCTACAATGAGCAGTTCTTC. The full variable domain, completed using reference TRBV28 and TRBJ2-1, is DVKVTQSSRYLVKRTGEKVFLECVQDMDHENMFWYRQDPGLGLRLIYFSYDVKMKEKGDIPEGYSVSREKKERFSLILESASTNQTSMYLCASSLWPGDSYNEQFFGPGTRLTVL.

This clone was picked up a small number of times. The chain joins TRBV28 to TRBJ1-5; 10 bases are a match to TRBD1. CDR1 is MDHEN and CDR2 is SYDVKM in the germline V gene. The CDR3 sequence is 15 residues long. J was trimmed by 2 bases and V by 2 bases; bases with no gene match: 0. CDR3 sequence reads: CASSLGTGGNQPQHF. The CDR3 DNA is TGTGCCAGCAGTTTAGGGACAGGGGGCAATCAGCCCCAGCATTTT.